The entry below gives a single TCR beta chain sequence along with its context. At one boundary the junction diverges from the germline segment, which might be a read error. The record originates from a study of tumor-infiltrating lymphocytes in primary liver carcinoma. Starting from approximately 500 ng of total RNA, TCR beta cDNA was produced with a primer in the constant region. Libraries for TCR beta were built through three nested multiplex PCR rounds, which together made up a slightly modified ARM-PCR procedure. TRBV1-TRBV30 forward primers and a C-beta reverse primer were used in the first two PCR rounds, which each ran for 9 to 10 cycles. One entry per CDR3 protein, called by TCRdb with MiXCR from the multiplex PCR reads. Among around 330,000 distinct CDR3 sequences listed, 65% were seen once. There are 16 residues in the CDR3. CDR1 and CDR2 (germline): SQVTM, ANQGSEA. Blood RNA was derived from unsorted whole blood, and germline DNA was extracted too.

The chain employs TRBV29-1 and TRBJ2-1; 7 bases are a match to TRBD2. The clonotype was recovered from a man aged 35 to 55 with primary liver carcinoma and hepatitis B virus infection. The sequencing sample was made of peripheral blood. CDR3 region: CSVEDYRTSEYNGQFF. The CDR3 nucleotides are TGCAGCGTTGAAGATTACCGGACTAGTGAATATAATGGGCAGTTCTTC.